The T cell receptor beta chain under discussion was sequenced for a study of preoperative IRX-2 immunotherapy in early breast cancer (dated by TCRdb to the late 2010s). A word on this clone: There is no known antigen for this receptor. There are no base qualities to consult, and no much larger clone falls within one base.

The library was made by the immunoSEQ multiplex PCR assay. This is the immuneACCESS table as TCRdb keeps it, with only in-frame sequences that have V and J called. A part of the clones is gone; compared with another copy, unresolved V genes explain less than half, and the rest is unexplained. For this sample the table gives fewer than 35,000 clones, of which around nine tenths were detected only once. The ten largest clones take up 1.6% of the sample. This sample's treatment or condition label indicates: preoperative locoregional IRX-2 cytokine immunotherapy. The samples were obtained from a phase Ib study in which preoperative, locoregional IRX-2 cytokine immunotherapy intended to prime immune responses was tested. The donors were early-stage breast cancer patients who were given IRX-2 prior to surgery. The source is a human donor with breast cancer. Sequences were derived from tumor tissue, sampled after IRX-2 immunotherapy.

The sequence in DNA is TGCGCCAGCAGCGTGGGACAGGGGGATCAGCCCCAGCATTTT. This translates into CASSVGQGDQPQHF. This receptor chain uses TRBV5-1 and TRBJ1-5, with 11 bases aligning to TRBD1. The CDR3, cysteine through phenylalanine, is 14 amino acids long. Left in the record is the CDR3 DNA by itself, 42 bases read in frame from the first base. CDR1 and CDR2 were assigned from the germline V gene as SGHRS and YFSETQ. V trim: 4 bases; J trim: 5 bases; unmatched bases: 2.